This T cell receptor beta chain was retrieved from a study of cytomegalovirus exposure and HLA in healthy donors. Study-level points and caveats: According to a later analysis, TCR clusters from the first cohort tended to co-occur in the roughly 120 validation repertoires. Cytomegalovirus status was reportedly diagnosed by the classifier with high sensitivity and specificity.

With regard to this clone: The antigen is undetermined.

This CDR3 is built from 16 residues. After removal of 6 bases from V and 3 bases from J, the junction contained 10 bases not matched to a gene. Germline lookup yields CDR1 MDHEN and CDR2 SYDVKM. This table comes from immunoSEQ multiplex PCR, and its TCRdb copy is limited to in-frame clones, with some not included. The sample has under 150,000 clones; about 87% are singletons. The rearrangement links TRBV28 to TRBJ1-5; 8 nucleotides agree with TRBD1. Sequencing was performed on PBMCs. The TCR originated in a man aged 18 to 30 in good health and CMV-seropositive. CDR3 nucleotide sequence: TGTGCCAGCAGAACCTCGGACAGGGCGTTCAATCAGCCCCAGCATTTT. This encodes CASRTSDRAFNQPQHF.